This entry lists 10 T cell receptor beta chains sequenced from one sample in a study of spatial heterogeneity in lung cancer. As for time point: sample taken at primary tumor resection. Each CDR3 protein gets one entry after TCRdb re-called the 5' RACE reads with MiXCR. The sample gives some 38,000 distinct CDR3 sequences, around 7.2% of which show up once; under 30% is in the top ten. The source was PBMCs, collected at surgery. These receptor sequences come from a male donor with early-stage non-small cell lung cancer.

This clonotype was picked up a small number of times. V and J are TRBV29-1 and TRBJ1-4; D is undetermined. Germline V gene lookup returns CDR1 SQVTM and CDR2 ANQGSEA. V gave up 7 bases and J gave up 6 bases, with 9 bases separating them. The CDR3 extends over 11 amino acids. The CDR3 reads CSESEDEKLFF. CDR3 coding DNA: TGCAGCGAATCAGAGGATGAAAAACTGTTTTTT.

At least ten counts were recorded for this clonotype. The chain combines TRBV30 with TRBJ1-5; D is perhaps TRBD1 (6 bases). V lost 2 bases, J lost 5 bases, and 16 bases lay in between. Germline CDR1 reads GTSNPN; CDR2 reads SVGIG (reference sequence). This CDR3 is built from 15 residues. CDR3 region: CAWSTLGGAYQPQHF. DNA of the CDR3: TGTGCCTGGAGTACCCTGGGGGGGGCCTATCAGCCCCAGCATTTT.

Only a few counts were recorded for this clonotype. V gene TRBV7-9 combines with J gene TRBJ2-1, with unresolved D. This CDR3 is 11 amino acids long. Per the germline V gene, CDR1 is SEHNR and CDR2 is FQNEAQ (reference sequence). V was shortened by 4 bases and J by 8 bases, with 6 bases between the two germline ends. The CDR3 sequence is CASSSNDEQFF. DNA of the CDR3: TGTGCCAGCAGCTCCAATGATGAGCAGTTCTTC.

The table lists this clonotype with a few counts. The chain has TRBV5-1 and TRBJ2-6; D could derive from TRBD1 or TRBD2 (5 bases each). Deletions cut 0 bases from V and 3 bases from J, with 10 bases between. Per the germline V gene, CDR1 is SGHRS and CDR2 is YFSETQ. This CDR3 contains 16 residues. The CDR3: CASSLDGTDGANVLTF. CDR3 DNA sequence: TGCGCCAGCAGCTTGGACGGGACGGATGGGGCCAACGTCCTGACTTTC.

The chain joins TRBV27 to TRBJ2-7, with 7 bases aligning to TRBD2. Germline V lookup: CDR1 MNHEY, CDR2 SMNVEV (reference sequence). V dropped 5 bases and J dropped 2; count of bases not matched to a gene: 12. This CDR3 comprises 16 residues. Here the CDR3 reads CASSPDLGTTTYEQYV. CDR3 in DNA: TGTGCCAGCAGTCCGGACCTCGGGACTACAACCTACGAGCAGTACGTC.

The table lists this clonotype with many counts. V gene TRBV5-1 combines with J gene TRBJ1-1; TRBD1 agrees at 7 bases. CDR3 length: 13 amino acids. The trim removed 0 bases at V and 6 bases at J, leaving 2 bases unmatched. In germline, CDR1 is SGHRS, CDR2 YFSETQ. DNA of the CDR3: TGCGCCAGCAGCTTGGAGGGGGCTGCTGAAGCTTTCTTT. Amino acid sequence: CASSLEGAAEAFF.

This clonotype came up many times. V usage is TRBV6-6 and J usage is TRBJ2-5, with 14 bases fitting TRBD2. The CDR3 is 14 residues long. Germline V gives CDR1 MNHNY, CDR2 SVGAGI (reference sequence). Trimming at V came to 9 bases and at J to 5 bases, leaving 5 bases not matched to a gene. Here the CDR3 reads CASAGLAGAETQYF. DNA of the CDR3: TGTGCCAGTGCGGGACTAGCGGGAGCTGAGACCCAGTACTTC.

The V call is TRBV6-2 or TRBV6-3, the J call TRBJ2-7; 9 positions match TRBD2. The CDR3 covers 15 residues. With 2 bases clipped from V and 3 bases from J, the junction kept 5 bases outside the gene matches. Germline CDR1 and CDR2: MNHEY and SVGEGT. CDR3 in amino acids: CASSYRPSGVYEQYF. CDR3 DNA sequence: TGTGCCAGCAGTTACCGGCCTAGCGGGGTCTACGAGCAGTACTTC.

This clonotype was detected a few times. The rearrangement links TRBV20-1 to TRBJ1-1; D unresolved. The CDR3 is 8 residues long. Germline V lookup: CDR1 DFQATT, CDR2 SNEGSKA (reference sequence). Trimming removed 6 bases from V and 10 bases from J, with 6 bases in between. CDR3 DNA sequence: TGCAGTGCCCTGGGAGCTTTCTTT. Protein sequence: CSALGAFF.

This clonotype was detected a few times. V usage is TRBV27 and J usage is TRBJ2-3; 8 nucleotides line up with TRBD2. Germline V gene sequence: CDR1 MNHEY, CDR2 SMNVEV (reference sequence). CDR3 size: 16 residues. Trimming at V came to 1 base and at J to 6 bases, leaving 9 bases not matched to a gene. CDR3 loop: CASSLYLTGGPDTQYF. The CDR3, as DNA: TGTGCCAGCAGTTTATATCTAACGGGAGGGCCCGATACGCAGTATTTT.